This paragraph reports one T cell receptor (beta chain). CDR1 and CDR2 from the germline V gene are WNHNN and SYGVQD (reference sequence). CDR3 length: 15 amino acids. With V trimmed by 5 bases and J by 1 base, 4 bases remained unmatched. The data are from a study of cytomegalovirus exposure and HLA in healthy donors. PCR primers comprised 60 Vbeta and 13 Jbeta primers. Under the authors' procedure: Later, an analysis found approximately 80 million unique TCR beta chains, and approximately 10 million of these were shared. Data came from immunoSEQ multiplex PCR; TCRdb stores just in-frame clones and leaves some out. That table gives V, J and clone size, and the DNA gave D and trimming. The table has around 230,000 clones, 82% seen once; the top ten hold 6%.

The receptor was derived from a man between 40 and 49 years old in good health and CMV-seropositive. Sequencing used PBMCs. The chain employs TRBV10-1 and TRBJ1-1, with 10 bases fitting TRBD1. The CDR3 loop is CASSSTGGSNTEAFF. CDR3 in DNA: TGCGCCAGCAGTTCGACAGGGGGCTCGAACACTGAAGCTTTCTTT.